The 14 T cell receptor beta chains below all came from one sample that was sequenced in a study of T cells of healthy individuals. MiXCR, applied by TCRdb to the 5' RACE reads, yields one record per CDR3 protein. The sample contains around 83,000 distinct CDR3 sequences, roughly 5% of which appear only once. These receptor sequences come from a female donor in good health.

This clonotype was counted many times. This chain connects TRBV5-1 to TRBJ2-3; D is uncertain. The CDR3 has 14 residues. Trimming shortened V by 0 bases and J by 2 bases, and 7 bases separated the two germline ends. Per germline, CDR1 SGHRS and CDR2 YFSETQ. As DNA, the CDR3 is TGCGCCAGCAGCTTGGGGTCAAACACAGATACGCAGTATTTT. Translation gives CASSLGSNTDTQYF.

This clonotype appeared many times. J is TRBJ2-3 and V is TRBV20-1; 7 positions match TRBD1. V shed 7 bases, J shed 5 bases, and the junction held 12 bases outside the gene matches. CDR1 is DFQATT, CDR2 SNEGSKA, per germline (reference sequence). The CDR3 length is 14 residues. In nucleotides, the CDR3 is TGCAGTGTTCCCGACAGGGACGGTAGAGATACGCAGTATTTT. Protein sequence: CSVPDRDGRDTQYF.

This clonotype was counted ten times or more. The CDR3 sequence: CSGGDRYGYTF. DNA of the CDR3: TGCAGCGGGGGGGACAGATATGGCTACACCTTC. The chain carries TRBV29-1 and TRBJ1-2; TRBD1 agrees at 7 bases. CDR1 and CDR2 (germline): SQVTM, ANQGSEA. After removal of 7 bases from V and 5 bases from J, the junction contained 4 bases not matched to a gene. This CDR3 has 11 amino acids.

This clonotype was observed at least ten times. This chain joins TRBV3-1 and TRBJ1-1; the D is unclear. The CDR3 runs 14 residues. The germline V gene has CDR1 LGHDT and CDR2 YNNKEL (reference sequence). Trimming took 1 base from V and 2 from J, leaving 8 bases between them. CDR3 residues: CASSQVISNTEAFF. The CDR3 nucleotides read TGTGCCAGCAGCCAAGTTATCTCCAACACTGAAGCTTTCTTT.

Note on this clonotype: Possible read error: a much larger clone is one base away. The rearrangement uses TRBV7-2 and TRBJ1-2; D gene unclear. The germline V gene encodes CDR1 SGHTA and CDR2 FQGNSA. CDR3 length: 14 amino acids. The germline V and J ends were trimmed by 5 bases and 6 bases, with 16 bases remaining between them. The CDR3 DNA sequence: TGTGCCAGCAGCCTCACCGGACTGCGCGATGGCTACACCTTC. This codes for CASSLTGLRDGYTF. Supplemented by reference TRBV7-2 and TRBJ1-2, the full variable domain reads GAGVSQSPSNKVTEKGKDVELRCDPISGHTALYWYRQSLGQGLEFLIYFQGNSAPDKSGLPSDRFSAERTGGSVSTLTIQRTQQEDSAVYLCASSLTGLRDGYTFGSGTRLTVV.

This clonotype came up many times. This rearrangement joins TRBV7-8 to TRBJ1-1, with unresolved D. Germline CDR1 and CDR2: SGHVS and FQNEAQ. Trimming took 2 bases from V and 3 from J, leaving 13 bases between them. This CDR3 has 15 residues. The CDR3 bases are TGTGCCAGCAGCTTAAATATTCGTTGGGACACTGAAGCTTTCTTT. This gives the protein CASSLNIRWDTEAFF.

The J gene is TRBJ1-5, the V gene TRBV6-1; D gene unclear. Germline values: CDR1 MNHNS, CDR2 SASEGT. Trimming pared 8 bases from V and 5 bases from J, leaving 13 bases between. The CDR3 length is 13 residues. CDR3 sequence: CASLQALHQPQHF. DNA for the CDR3: TGTGCCAGCCTTCAGGCGCTCCATCAGCCCCAGCATTTT.

This clonotype showed up many times. This sequence joins TRBV6-2 or TRBV6-3 and TRBJ2-7; tentative D call: TRBD1 (5 bases). The CDR3 spans 15 residues. CDR1 and CDR2 from the germline V gene are MNHEY and SVGEGT. V gave up 5 bases and J gave up 0 bases, with 14 bases separating them. In nucleotides, the CDR3 is TGTGCCAGCAGTGGTCTGGGGCAGGTCTCCTACGAGCAGTACTTC. Its translation is CASSGLGQVSYEQYF.

The chain combines TRBV29-1 with TRBJ1-1; D is unclear. Per the germline V gene, CDR1 is SQVTM and CDR2 is ANQGSEA. The CDR3 length is 13 residues. V lost 5 bases and J 1 base, leaving 11 bases between the germline ends. The CDR3, as DNA: TGCAGCGTTTGTGTCTGGGGGAACACTGAAGCTTTCTTT. This codes for CSVCVWGNTEAFF.

This clonotype was counted ten times or more. This rearrangement joins TRBV4-1 to TRBJ1-1, with a weak D call TRBD1 (5 bases). Trimming pared 0 bases from V and 0 bases from J, leaving 11 bases between. This CDR3 comprises 16 residues. Germline CDR1 is MGHRA and CDR2 is YSYEKL. Written as DNA, the CDR3 is TGCGCCAGCAGCCAAGATAGGTACAGGATGAACACTGAAGCTTTCTTT. Translation gives CASSQDRYRMNTEAFF.

The genes are TRBV6-1 and TRBJ1-1, with D possibly being TRBD1 (5 bases). CDR3 size: 13 residues. Germline V CDR1 and CDR2: MNHNS, SASEGT. Trimming took 5 bases from V and 8 from J, leaving 15 bases between them. The CDR3 DNA reads as TGTGCCAGCAGTCCCAACCGGGACGGAGAAGCTTTCTTT. Amino acid sequence: CASSPNRDGEAFF.

The table lists this clonotype with a few counts. The rearrangement links TRBV24-1 to TRBJ2-6, with 9 bases aligning to TRBD1. V lost 9 bases and J lost 1; bases outside the gene matches: 9. Per the germline V gene, CDR1 is KGHDR and CDR2 is SFDVKD. There are 17 residues in the CDR3. The CDR3 DNA reads as TGTGCCACCGGAGCCGGGACAGGGTTTTCTGGGGCCAACGTCCTGACTTTC. Its translation is CATGAGTGFSGANVLTF.

In this sample, this clonotype turned up many times. The chain carries TRBV4-1 and TRBJ2-1; D may match TRBD1 or TRBD2 (5 bases each). Germline assignment: CDR1 MGHRA and CDR2 YSYEKL. The V end lost 0 bases, the J end lost 5 bases, and 17 bases lay between the germline ends. CDR3 length equals 17 residues. The CDR3 spells CASSQDPAGPGHNEQFF. The CDR3 coding sequence is TGCGCCAGCAGCCAAGATCCGGCGGGTCCGGGGCACAATGAGCAGTTCTTC.

This clonotype was observed many times. The CDR3 region has the DNA TGCGCCAGCAGCCAAGATCCGAGCGGGAGGCCCACAGATACGCAGTATTTT. Amino acid sequence: CASSQDPSGRPTDTQYF. The chain recombines TRBV4-1 with TRBJ2-3; 9 bases match TRBD2. The CDR3 is 17 amino acids. The junction had 6 bases not matched to a gene; V was cut back by 0 bases and J by 2 bases. CDR1 and CDR2 (germline): MGHRA, YSYEKL.